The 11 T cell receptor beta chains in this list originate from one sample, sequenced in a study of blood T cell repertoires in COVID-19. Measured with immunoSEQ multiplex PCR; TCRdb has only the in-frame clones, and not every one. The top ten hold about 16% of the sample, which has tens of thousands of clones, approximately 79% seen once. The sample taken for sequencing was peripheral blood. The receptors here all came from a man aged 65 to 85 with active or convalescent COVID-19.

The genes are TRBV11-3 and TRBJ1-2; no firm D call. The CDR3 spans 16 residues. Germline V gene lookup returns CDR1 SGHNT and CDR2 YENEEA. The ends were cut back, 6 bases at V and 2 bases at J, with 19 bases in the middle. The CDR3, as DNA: TGTGCCAGCAGTAAAGGTTCGACCAGGTCGAACTATGGCTACACCTTC. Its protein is CASSKGSTRSNYGYTF.

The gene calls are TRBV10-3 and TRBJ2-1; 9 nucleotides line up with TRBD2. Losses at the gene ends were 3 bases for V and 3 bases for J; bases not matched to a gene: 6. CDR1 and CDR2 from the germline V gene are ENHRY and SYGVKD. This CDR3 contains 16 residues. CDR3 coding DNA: TGTGCCATCAGTGATCGGGCTAGCGGGAACTACAATGAGCAGTTCTTC. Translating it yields CAISDRASGNYNEQFF.

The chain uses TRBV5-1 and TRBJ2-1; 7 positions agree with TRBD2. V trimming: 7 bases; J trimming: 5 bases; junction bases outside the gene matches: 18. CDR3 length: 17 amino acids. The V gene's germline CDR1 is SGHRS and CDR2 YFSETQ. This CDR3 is CASRPRGGSRQNNEQFF. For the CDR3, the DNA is TGCGCCAGCCGCCCTCGCGGGGGATCCCGACAAAACAATGAGCAGTTCTTC.

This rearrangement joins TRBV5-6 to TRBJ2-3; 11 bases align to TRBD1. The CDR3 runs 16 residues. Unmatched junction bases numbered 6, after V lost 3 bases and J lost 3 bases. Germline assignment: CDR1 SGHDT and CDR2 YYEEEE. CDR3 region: CASSSLGQGATDTQYF. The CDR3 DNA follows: TGTGCCAGCAGCTCCCTCGGACAGGGGGCAACAGATACGCAGTATTTT.

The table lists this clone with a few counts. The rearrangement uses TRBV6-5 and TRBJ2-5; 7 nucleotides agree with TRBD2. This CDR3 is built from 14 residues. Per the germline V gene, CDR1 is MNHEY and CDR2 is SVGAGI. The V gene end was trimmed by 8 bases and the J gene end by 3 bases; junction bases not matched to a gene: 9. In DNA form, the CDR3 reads TGTGCCAGCGCCCGGGACTACCCTAAAGAGACCCAGTACTTC. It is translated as CASARDYPKETQYF.

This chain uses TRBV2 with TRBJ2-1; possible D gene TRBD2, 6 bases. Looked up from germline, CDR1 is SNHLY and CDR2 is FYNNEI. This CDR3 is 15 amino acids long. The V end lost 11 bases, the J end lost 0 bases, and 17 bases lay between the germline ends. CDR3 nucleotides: TGTGCCGGCGGGACCCGGTTCAACTCCTACAATGAGCAGTTCTTC. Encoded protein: CAGGTRFNSYNEQFF.

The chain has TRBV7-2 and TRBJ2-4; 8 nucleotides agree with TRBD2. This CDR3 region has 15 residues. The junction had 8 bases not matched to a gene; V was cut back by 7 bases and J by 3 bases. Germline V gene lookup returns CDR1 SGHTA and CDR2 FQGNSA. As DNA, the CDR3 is TGTGCCAGCACCCCGGGGGGGGCGGGCAAAAACATTCAGTACTTC. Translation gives CASTPGGAGKNIQYF.

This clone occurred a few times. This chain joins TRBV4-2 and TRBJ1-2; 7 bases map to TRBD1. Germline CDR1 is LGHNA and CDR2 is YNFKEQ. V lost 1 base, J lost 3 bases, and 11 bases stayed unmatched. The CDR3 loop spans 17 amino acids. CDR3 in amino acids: CASSQAPGQPKYYGYTF. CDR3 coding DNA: TGTGCCAGCAGCCAAGCCCCGGGACAGCCGAAGTACTATGGCTACACCTTC.

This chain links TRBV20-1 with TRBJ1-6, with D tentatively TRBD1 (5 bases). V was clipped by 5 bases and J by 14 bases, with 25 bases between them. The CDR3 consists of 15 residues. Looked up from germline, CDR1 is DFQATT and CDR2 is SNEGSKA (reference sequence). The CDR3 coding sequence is TGCAGTGCTCGTGCTCGGGGACTGCGAGGCTCGTCCCTCCACTTT. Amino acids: CSARARGLRGSSLHF.

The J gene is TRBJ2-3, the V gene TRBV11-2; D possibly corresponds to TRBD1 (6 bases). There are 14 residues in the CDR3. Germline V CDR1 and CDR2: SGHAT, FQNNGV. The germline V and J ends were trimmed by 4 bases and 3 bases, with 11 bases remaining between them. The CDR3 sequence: CASSSQGGTDTQYF. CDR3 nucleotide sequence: TGTGCCAGCAGCTCCCAAGGGGGTACAGATACGCAGTATTTT.

The CDR3 loop reads CASGFLRPSGGGNEQFF. As DNA, the CDR3 is TGTGCTAGTGGTTTCCTCAGACCTAGCGGGGGAGGGAATGAGCAGTTCTTC. This chain uses TRBV12-5 with TRBJ2-1, with TRBD2 identical over 10 bases. CDR3 length: 17 residues. The V gene's germline CDR1 is LGHNT and CDR2 FRNRAP. Losses at the gene ends were 3 bases for V and 7 bases for J; bases not matched to a gene: 12.